This paragraph covers one T cell receptor beta chain sequence. Its antigen remains unidentified. The data are from a study of CD8 T cell repertoires and HIV-1 epitope variants. For the study at large: T cells were cultured for less than eleven days with cytokines added on days 3 and 7. Study results and caveats: Of eight to ten antigen-specific beta clonotypes, over five appeared to cross-react with escape variants.

Trimming took 0 bases from V and 5 from J; bases not matched to a gene: 4. The CDR3 runs to 16 residues. Per the germline V gene, CDR1 is MNHEY and CDR2 is SVGAGI. This table comes from immunoSEQ multiplex PCR, and its TCRdb copy is limited to in-frame clones, with some not included. Of about 5,900 clones detected, about 59% appear once; the ten largest clones hold roughly 45%. The sequence came from a male donor with HIV. The sample was cultured CD8+ T cells derived from PBMCs. The V and J genes are TRBV6-5 and TRBJ2-1, with 10 bases lining up with TRBD2. The CDR3 DNA follows: TGTGCCAGCAGTTACTCTCCTAGCGGGAGCCACAATGAGCAGTTCTTC. Protein product: CASSYSPSGSHNEQFF.